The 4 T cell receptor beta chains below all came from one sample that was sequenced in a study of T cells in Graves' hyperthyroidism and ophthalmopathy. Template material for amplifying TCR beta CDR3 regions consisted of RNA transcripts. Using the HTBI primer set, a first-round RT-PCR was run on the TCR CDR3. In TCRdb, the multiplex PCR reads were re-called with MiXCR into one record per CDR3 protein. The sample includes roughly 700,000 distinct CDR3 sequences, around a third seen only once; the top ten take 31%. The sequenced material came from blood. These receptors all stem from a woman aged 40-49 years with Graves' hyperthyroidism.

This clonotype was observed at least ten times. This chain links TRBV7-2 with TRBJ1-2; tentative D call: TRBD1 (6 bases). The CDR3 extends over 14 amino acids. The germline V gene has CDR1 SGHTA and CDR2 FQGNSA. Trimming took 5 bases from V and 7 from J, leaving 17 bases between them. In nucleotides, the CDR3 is TGTGCCAGCAGCCGTACGGACAGTTTTAGTGGCTACACCTTC. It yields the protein CASSRTDSFSGYTF.

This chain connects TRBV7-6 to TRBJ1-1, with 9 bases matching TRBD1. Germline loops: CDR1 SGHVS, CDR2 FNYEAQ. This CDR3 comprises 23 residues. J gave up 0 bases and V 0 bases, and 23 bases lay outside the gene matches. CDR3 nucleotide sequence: TGTGCCAGCAGCTTAGCGGTAAGACAGGGGGGAGAGAGGTTGAACGGAATGAACACTGAAGCTTTCTTT. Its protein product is CASSLAVRQGGERLNGMNTEAFF.

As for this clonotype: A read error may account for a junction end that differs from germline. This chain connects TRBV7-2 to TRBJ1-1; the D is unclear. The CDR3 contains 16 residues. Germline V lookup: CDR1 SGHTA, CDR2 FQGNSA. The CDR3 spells CASSQHLWVLPTEAFF. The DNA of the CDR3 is TGCGCCAGCAGCCAACATTTATGGGTGTTGCCTACTGAAGCTTTCTTT.

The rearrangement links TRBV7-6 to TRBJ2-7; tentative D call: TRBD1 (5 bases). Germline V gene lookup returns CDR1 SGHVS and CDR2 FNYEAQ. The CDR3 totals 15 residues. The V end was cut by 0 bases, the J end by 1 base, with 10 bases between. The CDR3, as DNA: TGTGCCAGCAGCTTAGCGGGGCCGGGTTCCTACGAGCAGTACTTC. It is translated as CASSLAGPGSYEQYF.